The rows below give T cell receptor beta chains drawn from one sample of a study of T cell repertoires in cytomegalovirus infection. Using its own MiXCR run on the reads, TCRdb lists one record per CDR3 protein. The sample includes more than 150,000 distinct CDR3 sequences, under 30% of them seen just once. The sequenced sample was PBMCs. These receptors were obtained from a human donor in good health (CMV status not recorded). Some clones in this sample may be carry-over from other donors' samples. Each CDR3 is given with its conserved first and last residue. D genes are given only for firm matches. Clone size is given for some rows only: seen once, a few or many times, or a class if the clone is expanded.

clone_size | d_call | j_call | cdr3_length | v_call | cdr3_aa | cdr3_nt
- | - | TRBJ1-2 | 16 | TRBV4-3 | CASSQDYPGLDYGYTF | TGCGCCAGCAGCCAAGATTACCCCGGACTCGACTATGGCTACACCTTC
few | TRBD1 | TRBJ2-2 | 16 | TRBV11-1 | CASGATDRSNTGELFF | TGTGCCAGCGGAGCCACGGACAGGTCGAACACCGGGGAGCTGTTTTTT
- | TRBD1 | TRBJ2-5 | 16 | TRBV7-2 | CASTRKQGAFQETQYF | TGTGCCAGCACCCGGAAGCAGGGGGCCTTTCAAGAGACCCAGTACTTC
- | TRBD1 | TRBJ1-1 | 16 | TRBV6-2/TRBV6-3 | CASSYGKGQGRTEAFF | TGTGCCAGCAGTTACGGGAAGGGACAGGGACGGACTGAAGCTTTCTTT
- | TRBD1 | TRBJ2-1 | 17 | TRBV6-5 | CASSTLPGTGESSEQFF | TGTGCCAGCAGCACATTACCTGGGACAGGGGAGTCGAGTGAGCAGTTCTTC
- | - | TRBJ2-4 | 15 | TRBV25-1 | CASSEFGQGGNIQYF | TGTGCCAGCAGTGAATTTGGGCAGGGGGGGAACATTCAGTACTTC
many | - | TRBJ2-5 | 13 | TRBV7-2 | CASNIDIGETQYF | TGTGCCAGCAATATTGACATAGGAGAGACCCAGTACTTC
- | TRBD1 | TRBJ2-6 | 20 | TRBV7-9 | CASSYLRRTGSRSGANVLTF | TGTGCCAGCAGCTACTTACGTCGGACAGGGAGTCGTTCTGGGGCCAACGTCCTGACTTTC
- | - | TRBJ2-5 | 15 | TRBV7-9 | CASSLSFGYQETQYF | TGTGCCAGCAGCCTCTCTTTCGGGTACCAAGAGACCCAGTACTTC
- | TRBD1 | TRBJ1-2 | 14 | TRBV7-2 | CASSPGTGAYGYTF | TGTGCCAGCAGCCCCGGGACAGGGGCGTATGGCTACACCTTC
- | TRBD1 | TRBJ1-5 | 15 | TRBV6-1 | CASSYQDRSNQPQHF | TGTGCCAGCAGTTATCAGGACAGGTCCAATCAGCCCCAGCATTTT
few | - | TRBJ2-3 | 15 | TRBV12-3/TRBV12-4 | CASSSPTEYTGTQYF | TGTGCCAGCAGTTCCCCGACGGAATACACAGGTACGCAGTATTTT
- | - | TRBJ2-3 | 15 | TRBV20-1 | CSARDTSRSTDTQYF | TGCAGTGCCAGAGACACCTCCCGTAGCACAGATACGCAGTATTTT
once | - | TRBJ1-1 | 16 | TRBV7-9 | CASSLAYRVIDTEASF | TGTGCCAGCAGCTTAGCTTACAGGGTAATAGACACTGAAGCTTCCTTT
- | - | TRBJ2-7 | 15 | TRBV6-6 | CASSYGNSISYEQYF | TGTGCCAGCAGTTACGGCAATAGTATCTCCTACGAGCAGTACTTC
- | - | TRBJ2-7 | 13 | TRBV7-2 | CASSLQVGDEQYF | TGTGCCAGCAGCTTACAGGTAGGGGACGAGCAGTACTTC
- | - | TRBJ2-1 | 15 | TRBV14 | CASSIQGGNYNEQFF | TGTGCCAGCAGCATACAGGGAGGCAACTACAATGAGCAGTTCTTC
few | TRBD1 | TRBJ2-7 | 14 | TRBV7-2 | CASSPLGQSYEQYF | TGTGCCAGCAGCCCCCTGGGACAGAGCTACGAGCAGTACTTC
- | TRBD1 | TRBJ1-1 | 13 | TRBV30 | CAWRDRWSTEAFF | TGTGCCTGGAGGGACAGGTGGAGCACTGAAGCTTTCTTT
- | - | TRBJ1-1 | 16 | TRBV7-2 | CASSLGERGTLTEAFF | TGTGCCAGCAGCTTAGGGGAAAGGGGCACCCTCACTGAAGCTTTCTTT
few | - | TRBJ1-2 | 11 | TRBV10-3 | CAISGGWGYTF | TGTGCCATCAGCGGGGGCTGGGGCTACACCTTC
- | - | TRBJ1-6 | 16 | TRBV5-1 | CASSFRATGLDSPLHF | TGCGCCAGCAGCTTTCGGGCCACCGGATTAGATTCACCCCTCCACTTT
many | TRBD1 | TRBJ2-3 | 15 | TRBV7-9 | CASSYATGKEDTQYF | TGTGCCAGCAGCTACGCGACAGGGAAGGAAGATACGCAGTATTTT
- | - | TRBJ1-1 | 12 | TRBV20-1 | CSALNLNTEAFF | TGCAGTGCTTTGAACCTGAACACTGAAGCTTTCTTT